Listed below are T cell receptor beta chains from one sample, sequenced in a study of T cell repertoires in cytomegalovirus infection. TCRdb re-derived calls from the reads in MiXCR, one entry per CDR3 protein. The sample consists of approximately 990,000 distinct CDR3 sequences, roughly 30% of them appearing once. The antigens these receptors bind are not known. The input for sequencing was cultured CD8+ T cells from PBMCs, taken from culture after CMV antigen stimulation. All receptors come from a human donor in good health (CMV status not recorded). Some clones in this sample may be carry-over from other donors' samples. CDR3s include the opening cysteine and the closing phenylalanine or tryptophan. A D gene is named only where the DNA matches it firmly. Some rows have no size entry. The others give once, few or many, or a class for an expanded clone.

v_gene: TRBV6-6
j_gene: TRBJ1-2
len: 15
abundance: few
d_gene: .
CDR3nt: TGTGCCAGCAGAACACTGGAAGCACCGAACTATGGCTACACCTTC
CDR3aa: CASRTLEAPNYGYTF

v_gene: TRBV6-2/TRBV6-3
j_gene: TRBJ1-2
len: 14
abundance: .
d_gene: .
CDR3nt: TGTGCCAGCAGTTACTCGGATTTTAGCTATGGCTACACCTTC
CDR3aa: CASSYSDFSYGYTF

v_gene: TRBV7-2
j_gene: TRBJ2-1
len: 16
abundance: many
d_gene: .
CDR3nt: TGTGCCAGCAGCTTCCTGTCACGGGGGGCCATCAATGAGCAGTTCTTC
CDR3aa: CASSFLSRGAINEQFF

v_gene: TRBV28
j_gene: TRBJ1-5
len: 14
abundance: few
d_gene: TRBD1
CDR3nt: TGTGCCAGCACCAACTCAGGGGGGAAGCAGCCCCAGCATTTT
CDR3aa: CASTNSGGKQPQHF

v_gene: TRBV7-8
j_gene: TRBJ2-1
len: 20
abundance: many
d_gene: .
CDR3nt: TGTGCCAGCAGCTTAGCGAAGGCGGGCAATAGGGACCCCAAGCGCAATGAGCAGTTCTTC
CDR3aa: CASSLAKAGNRDPKRNEQFF

v_gene: TRBV10-3
j_gene: TRBJ1-1
len: 13
abundance: few
d_gene: .
CDR3nt: TGTGCCATCAGTGAGTCAGGTTGGACTGAAGCTTTCTTT
CDR3aa: CAISESGWTEAFF

v_gene: TRBV7-8
j_gene: TRBJ2-2
len: 15
abundance: many
d_gene: .
CDR3nt: TGTGCCAGCAGCTTACTCGGGGGTAACACCGGGGAGCTGTTTTTT
CDR3aa: CASSLLGGNTGELFF

v_gene: TRBV7-8
j_gene: TRBJ2-3
len: 16
abundance: many
d_gene: .
CDR3nt: TGTGCCAGCAGCTTAAAGGGGGGATTAAACACAGATACGCAGTATTTT
CDR3aa: CASSLKGGLNTDTQYF

v_gene: TRBV7-9
j_gene: TRBJ2-1
len: 13
abundance: .
d_gene: .
CDR3nt: TGTGCCATCCCAAGGGGTGCTTACAATGAGCAGTTCTTC
CDR3aa: CAIPRGAYNEQFF

v_gene: TRBV24-1
j_gene: TRBJ1-3
len: 18
abundance: few
d_gene: TRBD1
CDR3nt: TGTGCCACCAGTGACTCTTACAGGGGGTCTCTCTCTGGAAACACCATATATTTT
CDR3aa: CATSDSYRGSLSGNTIYF

v_gene: TRBV7-3
j_gene: TRBJ1-6
len: 15
abundance: .
d_gene: .
CDR3nt: TGTGCCAGCAGCTCCTTGGGGGGTGCGCATTCACCCCTCCACTTT
CDR3aa: CASSSLGGAHSPLHF

v_gene: TRBV18
j_gene: TRBJ2-3
len: 16
abundance: .
d_gene: TRBD1
CDR3nt: TGTGCCAGCTCACCACCGCGGACAGGGACAGCAGATACGCAGTATTTT
CDR3aa: CASSPPRTGTADTQYF

v_gene: TRBV24-1
j_gene: TRBJ2-3
len: 15
abundance: .
d_gene: .
CDR3nt: TGTGCCACCAGTGATTACGACAAGGGGCGAGATACGCAGTATTTT
CDR3aa: CATSDYDKGRDTQYF

v_gene: TRBV7-2
j_gene: TRBJ1-2
len: 13
abundance: many
d_gene: .
CDR3nt: TGTGCCAGCAGCTTAGCAGGGGCGCTGGGCTACACCTTC
CDR3aa: CASSLAGALGYTF

v_gene: TRBV7-9
j_gene: TRBJ1-2
len: 19
abundance: .
d_gene: TRBD1
CDR3nt: TGTGCCAGCAGCGCCTCCTCCGGGACAGGGGGGCATTTTATCTATGGCTACACCTTC
CDR3aa: CASSASSGTGGHFIYGYTF

v_gene: TRBV5-1
j_gene: TRBJ2-6
len: 16
abundance: .
d_gene: .
CDR3nt: TGCGCCAGCAGCTTAGACACAGGCGGTGGGGCCAACGTCCTGACTTTC
CDR3aa: CASSLDTGGGANVLTF

v_gene: TRBV7-9
j_gene: TRBJ2-1
len: 12
abundance: .
d_gene: .
CDR3nt: TGTGCCAGCAGGGATGGGGCGAATGAGCAGTTCTTC
CDR3aa: CASRDGANEQFF

v_gene: TRBV7-9
j_gene: TRBJ2-1
len: 15
abundance: .
d_gene: .
CDR3nt: TGTGCCAGCAGCTTAGGAAACAGTCCCTACAATGAGCAGTTCTTC
CDR3aa: CASSLGNSPYNEQFF

v_gene: TRBV5-4
j_gene: TRBJ2-4
len: 15
abundance: few
d_gene: TRBD1
CDR3nt: TGTGCCAGCAGCTTGGGACAGGGGAGTGAAAACATTCAGTACTTC
CDR3aa: CASSLGQGSENIQYF

v_gene: TRBV6-8
j_gene: TRBJ1-2
len: 15
abundance: .
d_gene: .
CDR3nt: TGTGCCAGCAGTAACCCCTTCCCGGGGGAATACGGCTACACCTTC
CDR3aa: CASSNPFPGEYGYTF

v_gene: TRBV5-1
j_gene: TRBJ1-1
len: 15
abundance: .
d_gene: TRBD1
CDR3nt: TGCGCCAGCAGCTTATCCTACAGGGGTAACACTGAAGCTTTCTTT
CDR3aa: CASSLSYRGNTEAFF

v_gene: TRBV7-9
j_gene: TRBJ1-5
len: 12
abundance: few
d_gene: .
CDR3nt: TGTGCCAGCAGCTTAGATACGCAGCCCCAGCATTTT
CDR3aa: CASSLDTQPQHF

v_gene: TRBV7-4
j_gene: TRBJ2-7
len: 14
abundance: .
d_gene: .
CDR3nt: TGTGCCAGCAGCTTGGGAAGGGGGAACTACGAGCAGTACTTC
CDR3aa: CASSLGRGNYEQYF

v_gene: TRBV5-4
j_gene: TRBJ1-2
len: 15
abundance: .
d_gene: .
CDR3nt: TGTGCCAGCAGCTTGGGTTGGGGGCCAACGGATGGCTACACCTTC
CDR3aa: CASSLGWGPTDGYTF

v_gene: TRBV2
j_gene: TRBJ2-5
len: 11
abundance: .
d_gene: .
CDR3nt: TGTGCCAGCAATGGTGGAGAGACCCAGTACTTC
CDR3aa: CASNGGETQYF

v_gene: TRBV20-1
j_gene: TRBJ1-4
len: 15
abundance: few
d_gene: .
CDR3nt: TGCAGTGCTAGAGTGGCTCCCGCCCGATCGGGGGAACTGTTTTTT
CDR3aa: CSARVAPARSGELFF

v_gene: TRBV7-2
j_gene: TRBJ2-5
len: 16
abundance: .
d_gene: .
CDR3nt: TGTGCCAGCAGCACCGGGATAGTCGTAGCTGAAGAGACCCAGTACTTC
CDR3aa: CASSTGIVVAEETQYF

v_gene: TRBV12-3/TRBV12-4
j_gene: TRBJ1-5
len: 14
abundance: .
d_gene: .
CDR3nt: TGTGCCAGCAGTTTACAGGGGCACCATCAGCCCCGGCATTTT
CDR3aa: CASSLQGHHQPRHF

v_gene: TRBV7-2
j_gene: TRBJ2-3
len: 17
abundance: many
d_gene: .
CDR3nt: TGTGCCAGCAGCTTCGCCCACCCCCTTGGGCCCACAGATACGCAGTATTTT
CDR3aa: CASSFAHPLGPTDTQYF

v_gene: TRBV7-2
j_gene: TRBJ2-1
len: 15
abundance: many
d_gene: .
CDR3nt: TGTGCCAGCAGCTTCCTTGACACCCCCTACAATGAGCAGTTCTTC
CDR3aa: CASSFLDTPYNEQFF

v_gene: TRBV11-1
j_gene: TRBJ2-2
len: 16
abundance: many
d_gene: .
CDR3nt: TGTGCCAGCAGTTCAATCCCAGCAGGGAACACCGGGGAGCTGTTTTTT
CDR3aa: CASSSIPAGNTGELFF

v_gene: TRBV6-5
j_gene: TRBJ1-2
len: 14
abundance: .
d_gene: TRBD1
CDR3nt: TGTGCCAGCAGTGACGAACAGGGGGCGGAAGGCTACACCTTC
CDR3aa: CASSDEQGAEGYTF

v_gene: TRBV4-1
j_gene: TRBJ1-6
len: 15
abundance: .
d_gene: TRBD1
CDR3nt: TGCGCCAGCAGCCAAGCTCGGACAGGGGTCTCACCCCTCCACTTT
CDR3aa: CASSQARTGVSPLHF

v_gene: TRBV7-6
j_gene: TRBJ2-7
len: 17
abundance: .
d_gene: .
CDR3nt: TGTGCCAGCAGCCCCAAGGTATCCGGTCTAGTAGACCACGAGCAGTACTTC
CDR3aa: CASSPKVSGLVDHEQYF

v_gene: TRBV10-3
j_gene: TRBJ1-2
len: 18
abundance: few
d_gene: .
CDR3nt: TGTGCCATCAGGGCCTTCTATGAGACAGAGGGTGCTAACTATGGCTACACCTTC
CDR3aa: CAIRAFYETEGANYGYTF

v_gene: TRBV7-9
j_gene: TRBJ2-7
len: 10
abundance: .
d_gene: .
CDR3nt: TGTGCCAGCAGCACATACGAGCAGTACTTC
CDR3aa: CASSTYEQYF

v_gene: TRBV12-3/TRBV12-4
j_gene: TRBJ2-6
len: 19
abundance: medium-sized
d_gene: .
CDR3nt: TGTGCCAGCCTCTCTATCGGCGGGGGCCTTTTCTCTGGGGCCAACGTCCTGACTTTC
CDR3aa: CASLSIGGGLFSGANVLTF

v_gene: TRBV7-6
j_gene: TRBJ1-5
len: 15
abundance: .
d_gene: TRBD1
CDR3nt: TGTGCCAGCAGCCCGGGACAGGGACCCAATCAGCCCCAGCATTTT
CDR3aa: CASSPGQGPNQPQHF

v_gene: TRBV7-7
j_gene: TRBJ2-1
len: 16
abundance: .
d_gene: TRBD1
CDR3nt: TGTGCTAGCAGCTCCCGGGTGGGACAGGGAGTCTGTGAGCAGTTCTTC
CDR3aa: CASSSRVGQGVCEQFF

v_gene: TRBV25-1
j_gene: TRBJ2-5
len: 13
abundance: .
d_gene: .
CDR3nt: TGTGCCAGCAGTGAAAGGAAGAAAGAGACCCAGTACTTC
CDR3aa: CASSERKKETQYF

v_gene: TRBV6-1
j_gene: TRBJ2-1
len: 16
abundance: few
d_gene: .
CDR3nt: TGTGCCAGCAGTGAGCGAAGAGGACCCTCCTACAATGAGCAGTTCTTC
CDR3aa: CASSERRGPSYNEQFF

v_gene: TRBV6-5
j_gene: TRBJ2-2
len: 16
abundance: .
d_gene: .
CDR3nt: TGTGCCAGCAGCCTCTTCCCGGTCGCGAACACCGGGGAGCTGTTTTTT
CDR3aa: CASSLFPVANTGELFF

v_gene: TRBV7-9
j_gene: TRBJ1-4
len: 14
abundance: many
d_gene: TRBD1
CDR3nt: TGTGCCAGCAGGCAACAGGGGCTTAATGAAAAACTGTTTTTT
CDR3aa: CASRQQGLNEKLFF

v_gene: TRBV6-1
j_gene: TRBJ2-3
len: 16
abundance: few
d_gene: .
CDR3nt: TGTGCCAGCAGTGAAGAAGGAAGGACTAGCACAGATACGCAGTATTTT
CDR3aa: CASSEEGRTSTDTQYF